This T cell receptor (beta chain) appears in the sequencing data of a study of immune heterogeneity within non-small cell lung tumors. Study-level background: Of all tumors, 4 turned out to be squamous cell carcinomas, more than nine were non-squamous carcinomas and 1 was not otherwise specified.

As template, the study used bulk tumor genomic DNA at approximately 640 ng per sample. In surgery, several biopsies were collected from each primary tumor at widely spaced sites. Curative surgery was performed on patients who had untreated, newly diagnosed non-small cell lung cancer. The CDR3 consists of 16 residues. The V and J ends lost 3 bases and 3 bases, in that order; junction bases with no gene match: 8. Germline CDR1 is MNHEY and CDR2 is SVGAGI. It was a multiplex PCR that amplified TCR beta CDR3, with 32 V and 13 J primers. One entry per CDR3 protein results from TCRdb running MiXCR on the multiplex PCR reads. The data contain around 2,700 distinct CDR3 sequences, 25% of them singletons. In this sample, this clonotype is large (0.1 to 1%).

The receptor comes from a female donor with non-small cell lung cancer. V and J are TRBV6-5 and TRBJ1-5; TRBD1 matches at 7 bases. Sequenced material: lung tumor tissue. The CDR3 is CASSYHKRGPNQPQHF. In nucleotides, the CDR3 is TGTGCCAGCAGTTATCATAAAAGGGGGCCCAATCAGCCCCAGCATTTT.